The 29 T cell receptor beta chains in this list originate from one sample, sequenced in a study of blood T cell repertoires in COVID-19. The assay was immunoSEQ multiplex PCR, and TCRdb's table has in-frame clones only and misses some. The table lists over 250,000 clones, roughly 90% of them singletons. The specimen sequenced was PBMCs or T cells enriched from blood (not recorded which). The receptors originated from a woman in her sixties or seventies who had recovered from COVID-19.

CDR3 sequence reads: CASRQQGPSSYNEQFF. DNA for the CDR3: TGTGCCAGCAGGCAACAGGGACCGAGCTCCTACAATGAGCAGTTCTTC. The chain links TRBV2 to TRBJ2-1; D is possibly TRBD1 (6 bases). Trimming pared 6 bases from V and 0 bases from J, leaving 15 bases between. The CDR3 has 16 residues. Per germline, CDR1 SNHLY and CDR2 FYNNEI.

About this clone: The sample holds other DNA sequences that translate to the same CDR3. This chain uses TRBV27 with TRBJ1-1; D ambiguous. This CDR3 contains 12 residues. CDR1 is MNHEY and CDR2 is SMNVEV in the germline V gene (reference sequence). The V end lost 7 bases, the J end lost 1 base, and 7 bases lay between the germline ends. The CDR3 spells CASNAGNTEAFF. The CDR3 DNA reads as TGTGCCAGCAATGCGGGGAACACTGAAGCTTTCTTT.

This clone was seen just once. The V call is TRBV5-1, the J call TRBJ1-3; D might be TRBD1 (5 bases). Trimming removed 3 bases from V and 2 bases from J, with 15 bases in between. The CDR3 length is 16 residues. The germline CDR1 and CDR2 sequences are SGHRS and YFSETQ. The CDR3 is CASSYQGVSAGNTIYF. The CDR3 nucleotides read TGCGCCAGCAGCTACCAAGGGGTTTCAGCTGGAAACACCATATATTTT.

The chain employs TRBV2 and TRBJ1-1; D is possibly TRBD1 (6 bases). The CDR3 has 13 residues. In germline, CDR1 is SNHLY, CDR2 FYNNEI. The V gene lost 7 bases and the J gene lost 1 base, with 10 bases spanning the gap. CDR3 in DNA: TGTGCCAGCACCAAACAGGGGAACACTGAAGCTTTCTTT. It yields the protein CASTKQGNTEAFF.

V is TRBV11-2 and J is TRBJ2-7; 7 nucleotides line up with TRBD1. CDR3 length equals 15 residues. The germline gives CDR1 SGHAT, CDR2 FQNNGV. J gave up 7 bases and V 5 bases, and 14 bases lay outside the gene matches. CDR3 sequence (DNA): TGTGCCAGCAGCCCCCGCCTGAGAGGGGGCAGGGAGCAGTACTTC. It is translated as CASSPRLRGGREQYF.

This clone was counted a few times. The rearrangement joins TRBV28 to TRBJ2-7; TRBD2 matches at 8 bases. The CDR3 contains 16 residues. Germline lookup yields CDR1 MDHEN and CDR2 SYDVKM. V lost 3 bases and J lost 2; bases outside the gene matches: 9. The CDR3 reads CASSFSLAELTYEQYF. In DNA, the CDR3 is TGTGCCAGCAGTTTCTCACTAGCGGAACTCACCTACGAGCAGTACTTC.

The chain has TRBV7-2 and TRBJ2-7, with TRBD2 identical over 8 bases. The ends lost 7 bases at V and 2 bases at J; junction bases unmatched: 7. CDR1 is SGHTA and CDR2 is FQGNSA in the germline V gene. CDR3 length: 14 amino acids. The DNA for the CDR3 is TGTGCCAGCACCCTCAGCGGGAGCACCTACGAGCAGTACTTC. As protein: CASTLSGSTYEQYF.

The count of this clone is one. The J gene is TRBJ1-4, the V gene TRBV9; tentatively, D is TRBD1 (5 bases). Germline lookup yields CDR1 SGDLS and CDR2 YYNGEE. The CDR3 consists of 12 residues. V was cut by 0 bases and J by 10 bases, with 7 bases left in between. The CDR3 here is CASSVGQGKLFF. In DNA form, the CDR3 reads TGTGCCAGCAGCGTAGGTCAGGGAAAACTGTTTTTT.

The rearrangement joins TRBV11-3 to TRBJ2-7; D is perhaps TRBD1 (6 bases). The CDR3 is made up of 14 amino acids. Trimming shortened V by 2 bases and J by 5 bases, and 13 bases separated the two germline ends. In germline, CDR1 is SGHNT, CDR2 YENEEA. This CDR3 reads CASSLQGSRNEQYF. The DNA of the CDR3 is TGTGCCAGCAGCTTACAGGGGAGTCGGAACGAGCAGTACTTC.

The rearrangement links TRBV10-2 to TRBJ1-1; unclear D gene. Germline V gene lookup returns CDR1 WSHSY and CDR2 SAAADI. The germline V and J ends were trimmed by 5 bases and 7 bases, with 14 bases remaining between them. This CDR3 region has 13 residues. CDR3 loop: CASSLPNRIEAFF. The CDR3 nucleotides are TGCGCCAGCAGTCTCCCTAACAGAATTGAAGCTTTCTTT.

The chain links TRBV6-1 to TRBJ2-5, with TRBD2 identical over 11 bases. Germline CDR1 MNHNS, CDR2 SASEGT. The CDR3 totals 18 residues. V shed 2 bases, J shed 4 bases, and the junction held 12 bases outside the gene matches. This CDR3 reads CASSELMSSGRGVETQYF. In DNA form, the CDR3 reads TGTGCCAGCAGTGAATTAATGAGTAGCGGGAGGGGGGTAGAGACCCAGTACTTC.

CDR3 sequence reads: CASSQGGPGTTYNEQFF. The CDR3, as DNA: TGTGCCAGCAGCCAAGGGGGCCCGGGTACCACCTACAATGAGCAGTTCTTC. The chain has TRBV4-2 and TRBJ2-1; perhaps TRBD1 as D (5 bases). The CDR3 runs to 17 residues. The ends were cut back, 1 base at V and 2 bases at J, with 15 bases in the middle. CDR1 is LGHNA and CDR2 is YNFKEQ in the germline V gene.

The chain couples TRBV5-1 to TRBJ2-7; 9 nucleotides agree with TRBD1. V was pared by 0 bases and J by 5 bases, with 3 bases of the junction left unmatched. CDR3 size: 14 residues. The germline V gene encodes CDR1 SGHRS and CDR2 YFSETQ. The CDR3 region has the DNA TGCGCCAGCAGCTTGGGCCGGACAGGGGACGAGCAGTACTTC. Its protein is CASSLGRTGDEQYF.

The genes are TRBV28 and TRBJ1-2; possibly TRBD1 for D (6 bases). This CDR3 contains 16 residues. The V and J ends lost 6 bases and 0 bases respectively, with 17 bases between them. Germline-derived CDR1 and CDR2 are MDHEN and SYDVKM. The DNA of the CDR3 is TGTGCCAGCAGCCAGACAGGACACCTAGCTAACTATGGCTACACCTTC. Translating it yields CASSQTGHLANYGYTF.

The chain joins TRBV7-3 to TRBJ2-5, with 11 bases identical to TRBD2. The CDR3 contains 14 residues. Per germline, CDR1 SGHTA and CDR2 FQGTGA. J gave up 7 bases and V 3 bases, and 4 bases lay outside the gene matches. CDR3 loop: CASSFSGRAGTQYF. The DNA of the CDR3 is TGTGCCAGCAGCTTTAGCGGGAGGGCGGGGACCCAGTACTTC.

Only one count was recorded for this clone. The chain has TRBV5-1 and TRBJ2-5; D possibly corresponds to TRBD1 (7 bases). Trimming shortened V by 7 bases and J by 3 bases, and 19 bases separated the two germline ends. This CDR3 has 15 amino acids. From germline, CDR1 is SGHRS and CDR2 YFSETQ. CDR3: CASGPQGRTEETQYF. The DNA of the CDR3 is TGCGCCAGCGGCCCACAGGGGAGGACGGAAGAGACCCAGTACTTC.

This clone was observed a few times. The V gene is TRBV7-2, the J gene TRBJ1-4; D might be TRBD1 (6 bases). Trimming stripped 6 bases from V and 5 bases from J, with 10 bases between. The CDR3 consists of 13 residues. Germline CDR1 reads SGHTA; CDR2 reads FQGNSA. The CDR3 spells CASRKQGNEKLFF. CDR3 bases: TGTGCCAGCAGGAAACAGGGCAATGAAAAACTGTTTTTT.

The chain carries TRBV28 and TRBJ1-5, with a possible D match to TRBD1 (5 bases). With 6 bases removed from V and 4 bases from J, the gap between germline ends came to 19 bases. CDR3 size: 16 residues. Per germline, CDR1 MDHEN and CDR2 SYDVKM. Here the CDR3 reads CASSLPGTGTNQPQHF. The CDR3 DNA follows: TGTGCCAGCAGCTTGCCAGGTACAGGAACAAATCAGCCCCAGCATTTT.

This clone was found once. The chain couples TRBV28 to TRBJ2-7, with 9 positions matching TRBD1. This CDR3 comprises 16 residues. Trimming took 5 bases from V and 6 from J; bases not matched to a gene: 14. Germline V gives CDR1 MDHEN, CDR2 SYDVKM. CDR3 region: CASSRAGTGPLSEQYF. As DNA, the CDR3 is TGTGCCAGCAGTCGGGCGGGGACAGGGCCACTCAGCGAGCAGTACTTC.

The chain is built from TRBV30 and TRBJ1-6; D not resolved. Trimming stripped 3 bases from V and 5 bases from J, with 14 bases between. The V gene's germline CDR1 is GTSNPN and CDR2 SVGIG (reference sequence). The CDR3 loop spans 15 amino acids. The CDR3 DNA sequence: TGTGCCTGGAGAACGTTCGCAGTCCATAATTCACCCCTCCACTTT. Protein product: CAWRTFAVHNSPLHF. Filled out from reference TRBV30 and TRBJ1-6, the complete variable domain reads SQTIHQWPATLVQPVGSPLSLECTVEGTSNPNLYWYRQAAGRGLQLLFYSVGIGQISSEVPQNLSASRPQDRQFILSSKKLLLSDSGFYLCAWRTFAVHNSPLHFGNGTRLTVT.

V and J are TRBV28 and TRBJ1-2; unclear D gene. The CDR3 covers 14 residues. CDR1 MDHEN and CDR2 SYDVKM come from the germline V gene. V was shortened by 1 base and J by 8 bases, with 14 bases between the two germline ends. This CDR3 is CASSLSYNGKGYTF. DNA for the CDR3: TGTGCCAGCAGTTTATCGTACAACGGGAAAGGCTACACCTTC.

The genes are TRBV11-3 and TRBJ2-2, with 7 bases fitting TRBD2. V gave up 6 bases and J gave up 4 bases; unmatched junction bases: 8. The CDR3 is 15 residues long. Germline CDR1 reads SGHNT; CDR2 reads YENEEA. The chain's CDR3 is CASRPMTSSTGELFF. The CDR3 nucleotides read TGTGCCAGCAGACCTATGACTAGCAGCACCGGGGAGCTGTTTTTT.

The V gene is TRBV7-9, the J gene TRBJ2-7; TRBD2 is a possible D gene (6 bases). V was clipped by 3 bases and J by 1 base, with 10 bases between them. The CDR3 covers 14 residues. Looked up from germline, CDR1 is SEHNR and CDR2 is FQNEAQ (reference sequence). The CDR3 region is CASSFGSLSYEQYF. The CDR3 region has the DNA TGTGCCAGCAGCTTCGGGAGTCTTTCCTACGAGCAGTACTTC.

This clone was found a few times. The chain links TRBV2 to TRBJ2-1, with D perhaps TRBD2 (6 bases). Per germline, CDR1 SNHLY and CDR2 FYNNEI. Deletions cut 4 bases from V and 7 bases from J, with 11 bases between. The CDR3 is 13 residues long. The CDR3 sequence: CASSGLVRNEQFF. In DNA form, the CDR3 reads TGTGCCAGCAGTGGACTAGTGAGGAATGAGCAGTTCTTC. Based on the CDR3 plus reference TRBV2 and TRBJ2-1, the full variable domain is EPEVTQTPSHQVTQMGQEVILRCVPISNHLYFYWYRQILGQKVEFLVSFYNNEISEKSEIFDDQFSVERPDGSNFTLKIRSTKLEDSAMYFCASSGLVRNEQFFGPGTRLTVL.

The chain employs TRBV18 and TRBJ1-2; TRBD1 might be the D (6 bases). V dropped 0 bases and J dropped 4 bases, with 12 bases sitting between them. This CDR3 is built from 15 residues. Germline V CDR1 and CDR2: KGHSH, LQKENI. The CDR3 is CASSPPGTPIYGYTF. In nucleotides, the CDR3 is TGTGCCAGCTCACCACCGGGGACACCTATCTATGGCTACACCTTC.

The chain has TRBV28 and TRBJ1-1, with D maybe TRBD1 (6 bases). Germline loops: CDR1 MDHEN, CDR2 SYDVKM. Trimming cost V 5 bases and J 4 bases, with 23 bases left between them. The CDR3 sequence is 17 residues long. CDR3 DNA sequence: TGTGCCAGCAGTCCACGCCAGGGGCGCACGATTAGCACTGAAGCTTTCTTT. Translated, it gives CASSPRQGRTISTEAFF.

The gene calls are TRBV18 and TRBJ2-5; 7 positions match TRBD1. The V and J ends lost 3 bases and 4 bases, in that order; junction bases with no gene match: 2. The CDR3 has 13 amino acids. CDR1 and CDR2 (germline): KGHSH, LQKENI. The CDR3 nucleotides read TGTGCCAGCTCACCGGGGACAGCAGAGACCCAGTACTTC. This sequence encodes CASSPGTAETQYF.

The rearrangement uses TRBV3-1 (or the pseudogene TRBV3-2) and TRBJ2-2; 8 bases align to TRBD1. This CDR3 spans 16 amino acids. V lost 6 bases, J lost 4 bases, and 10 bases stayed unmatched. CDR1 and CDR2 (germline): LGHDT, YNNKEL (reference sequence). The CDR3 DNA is TGTGCCAGCAGGAATACAGGGGGATCGGTCACCGGGGAGCTGTTTTTT. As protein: CASRNTGGSVTGELFF.

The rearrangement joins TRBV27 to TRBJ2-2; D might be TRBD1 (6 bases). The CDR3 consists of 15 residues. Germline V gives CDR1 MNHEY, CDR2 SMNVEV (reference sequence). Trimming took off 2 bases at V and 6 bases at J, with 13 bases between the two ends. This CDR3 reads CASSLRQAMAGELFF. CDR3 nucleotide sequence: TGTGCCAGCAGTTTAAGACAGGCTATGGCCGGGGAGCTGTTTTTT.